This T cell receptor (beta chain) appears in the sequencing data of a study of blood T cell repertoires in COVID-19. Turning to the study itself: Donors in Cohort 3 who had recovered were those with two negative PCRs, healthcare professional clearance, or resolution of their symptoms. The study drew acute and convalescent COVID-19 samples from the United States, Italy and Spain.

Using immunoSEQ multiplex PCR, the repertoire was profiled, and TCRdb retains in-frame clones only, with some absent. This sample carries approximately 200,000 clones, more than 75% of them seen once, and the ten largest clones take about 7%. Germline CDR1 SEHNR, CDR2 FQNEAQ (reference sequence). V shed 3 bases and J shed 8 bases, with 7 bases lying between them. The CDR3 consists of 12 residues. Membership in each cohort depended on participant-reported clinical history. The source is a man aged 25-40 years in a cohort exposed to, infected with or recovered from COVID-19 (not recorded which). The chain is built from TRBV7-9 and TRBJ1-4; D remains ambiguous. The specimen sequenced was PBMCs or T cells enriched from blood (not recorded which). The CDR3 DNA follows: TGTGCCAGCAGCTTTAACAGAGAAAAACTGTTTTTT. This sequence encodes CASSFNREKLFF.